This T cell receptor (beta chain) came from a study of Ad26.COV2.S vaccination and SARS-CoV-2 variants. For the study at large: Into the muscle, Ad26.COV2.S was dosed once or twice, 56 days apart.

This sample's treatment: some 20 received Ad26.COV2.S at low or high dose, single or two shots; roughly five received placebo; per-sample allocation not given. Each sample was drawn 63 days after the first injection (of vaccine or placebo). The CDR3 loop spans 15 amino acids. Germline CDR1 reads MNHEY; CDR2 reads SVGAGI. V lost 2 bases and J lost 7, with 12 bases in between. Data came from immunoSEQ multiplex PCR; TCRdb stores just in-frame clones and leaves some out. The data hold 300,000 to 400,000 clones, with approximately 86% observed a single time. The TCR originated in a person aged 18 to 59 who received the Ad26.COV2.S COVID-19 vaccine or a placebo. V usage is TRBV6-5 and J usage is TRBJ1-6; D might be TRBD1 (5 bases). Sequenced here: peripheral blood, sampled in a trial of Ad26.COV2.S vaccine versus placebo. The CDR3 DNA is TGTGCCAGCAGTTACGGCGGGGGGGGGAATTCACCCCTCCACTTT. Amino acids: CASSYGGGGNSPLHF.